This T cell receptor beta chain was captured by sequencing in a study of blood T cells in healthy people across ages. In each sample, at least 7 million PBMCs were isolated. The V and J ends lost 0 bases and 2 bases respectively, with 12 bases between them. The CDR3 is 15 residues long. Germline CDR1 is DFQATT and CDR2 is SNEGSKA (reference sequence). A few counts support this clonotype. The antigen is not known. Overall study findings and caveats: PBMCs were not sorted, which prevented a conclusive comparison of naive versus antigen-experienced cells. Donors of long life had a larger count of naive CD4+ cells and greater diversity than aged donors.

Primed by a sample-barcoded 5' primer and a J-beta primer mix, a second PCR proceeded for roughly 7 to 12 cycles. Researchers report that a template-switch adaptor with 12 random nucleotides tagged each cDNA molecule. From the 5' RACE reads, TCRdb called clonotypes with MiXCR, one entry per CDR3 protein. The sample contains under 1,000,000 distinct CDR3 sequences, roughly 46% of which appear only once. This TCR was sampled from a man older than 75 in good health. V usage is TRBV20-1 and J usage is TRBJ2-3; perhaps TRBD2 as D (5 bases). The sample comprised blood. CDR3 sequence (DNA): TGCAGTGCTAGAGATGGGAGCGACCCCACAGATACGCAGTATTTT. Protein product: CSARDGSDPTDTQYF.